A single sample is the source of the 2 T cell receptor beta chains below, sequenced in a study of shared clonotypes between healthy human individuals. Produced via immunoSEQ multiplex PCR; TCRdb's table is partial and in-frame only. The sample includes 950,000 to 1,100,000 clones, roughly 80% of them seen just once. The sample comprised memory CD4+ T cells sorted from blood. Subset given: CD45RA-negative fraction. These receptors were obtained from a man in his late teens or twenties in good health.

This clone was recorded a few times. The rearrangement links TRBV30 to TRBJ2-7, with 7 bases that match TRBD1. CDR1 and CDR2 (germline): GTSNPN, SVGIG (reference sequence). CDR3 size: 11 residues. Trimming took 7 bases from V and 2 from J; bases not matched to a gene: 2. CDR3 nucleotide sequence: TGTGCCTCGGGACAGACCTACGAGCAGTACTTC. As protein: CASGQTYEQYF.

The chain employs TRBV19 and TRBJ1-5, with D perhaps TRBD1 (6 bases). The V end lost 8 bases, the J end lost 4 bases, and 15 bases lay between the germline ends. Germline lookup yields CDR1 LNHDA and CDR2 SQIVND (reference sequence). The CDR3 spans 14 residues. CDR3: CASGTGTLNQPQHF. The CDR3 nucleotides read TGTGCCAGTGGAACCGGGACACTAAATCAGCCCCAGCATTTT.